This record concerns one T cell receptor (beta chain) sequence. No cognate antigen has been identified for it. No clone much larger than this one lies a single base away; base qualities are absent. This specimen belongs to a study of cytomegalovirus exposure and HLA in healthy donors (dated by TCRdb to about 2017). Regarding the research as a whole: An earlier analysis of roughly 500 of the donors reported approximately 300 Gb of sequence data and some 120 million unique TCR beta sequences from about 179 million T cells. About 280 gigabases of sequencing data and around 80 million unique TCR sequences made up an early release that covered approximately 620 HLA-typed donors. Of the 398 genotyped donors, over 65% fell in the genetic ancestry cluster associated with self-reported Caucasian donors. The study aimed to test whether signatures of past pathogen exposure could be identified by cataloging public T cell receptors. The study profiled the T cell repertoires of approximately 700 subjects by immunosequencing and related them to cytomegalovirus serostatus. Along with the approximately 600-subject first cohort, a separate validation cohort of some 130 different subjects was used. To predict cytomegalovirus infection status, the study combined high-throughput TCR immunosequencing, statistical association of individual TCRs with disease status, and machine learning. To study patterns of TCR occurrence, a later analysis re-analyzed previously published TCR beta repertoires from around 660 donors and added high-resolution HLA genotyping. In the later analysis, no new phenotypic data were used to find candidate immune exposures; instead, reliance was placed on TCR beta sequences and their occurrence across donors. An earlier analysis of approximately 640 of the donors applied high-throughput TCR beta sequencing to assess whether each TCR beta V gene segment acted as functional or pseudogenic. Donor age, sex, ethnicity and CMV serostatus were compiled together with the repertoire data. A later genetic analysis took genome-wide SNP genotypes for about three fifths of the 666 donors and used that subset as a discovery cohort. Every discovery cohort repertoire had been produced on one sequencing platform. Class I and class II HLA loci were covered by the typing at four-digit resolution. The number of donors typed differed by locus, with roughly 629-640 for A, B, C, DRB1 and DQB1, about 500 for DQA1, under 610 for DPA1, and some 440 for DPB1. Because of strong linkage in the cohort, four or five DR-DQ haplotypes were treated as single units for association and clustering. On average, around 240,000 unique TCR beta nucleotide sequences were sequenced per donor among about 400 genotyped donors of the cohort, with roughly 18% of those sequences being non-productive.

Broad study findings and their caveats: According to a later genetic analysis, donors in an Asian-associated ancestry cluster had fewer N-insertions in productive TCRs than the approximately 630-donor mean. An association between a missense DCLRE1C variant and V-gene and J-gene trimming of TCR beta chains was found in a later genetic analysis and replicated in an independent cohort. When HLA alleles, especially DR and DQ, strongly co-occurred, TCR associations were difficult to assign to individual alleles. Linkage disequilibrium might explain the correlated functional status among segregating V segments, but an unknown experimental factor could not be ruled out. It was suggested by the authors that the approach could potentially be generalized to other disease states and immunological phenotypes. A further reported finding was that TCR beta sequences accurately predicted the HLA-A and HLA-B alleles for most subjects in the first cohort. Roughly uniform sequencing depth across donors was assumed in presence/absence analyses, although this assumption may not hold. Immune exposure information for the cohort was limited to CMV serostatus. A later analysis found that HLA-associated TCR beta chains were more clonally expanded and had lower generation probabilities than equally common non-associated chains. In a later analysis, TCR association rates were found to vary across HLA loci, with the most associated TCRs seen for DRB1 alleles and the fewest for HLA-C alleles. The classifier was reported to diagnose cytomegalovirus status with high specificity and sensitivity in both the original cohort and the validation cohort. Because counts were too low, more than 15 rarely observed V segments, including chromosome 9 orphons, were excluded from the earlier analysis of about 500 of the donors. Broadly in line with IMGT annotations, most TCR beta V segments showed up in productive rearrangements about 90% or about 30% of the time in an earlier analysis of about 500 of the donors. A later analysis reported that several top co-occurrence clusters appeared linked to parvovirus B19, influenza, CMV and Epstein-Barr virus. The 87-base-pair reads could not distinguish some IMGT-functional V segments, including TRBV6-2 and TRBV6-3, so those segments were excluded. Because HLA typing was unavailable for some donors at each locus, only the typed subset was used in association tests. Only TCR beta chains were sequenced in this cohort, and the absence of alpha or paired-chain data limited detectable features. Across donors, most TCR sequences were observed very rarely, whereas some public TCRs were present in many individuals. A later analysis associated roughly 17,000 TCR beta sequences with specific HLA alleles at a false discovery rate of 0.05. In vitro tests confirmed that a few of the cytomegalovirus-associated TCR beta chains recognize cytomegalovirus antigens. A cluster of highly shared sequence variants was judged likely to represent a technical artifact of the sequencing pipeline. In a later analysis, most CMV-associated TCR beta chains were found to appear HLA-restricted, with HLA associations seemingly driven largely by CMV exposure. The study listed 170 or so TCR beta chains as associated with cytomegalovirus.

The CDR3, cysteine through phenylalanine, is 15 amino acids long. The DNA shown is the 45-base CDR3, in frame from base 1. The germline V gene (reference sequence) provides CDR1 SEHNR and CDR2 FQNEAQ. After removal of 5 bases from V and 2 bases from J, the junction retains 3 bases not matched to a gene. Libraries were made using the immunoSEQ multiplex PCR assay. A mixture of 60 forward primers for TCR Vbeta segments and 13 reverse primers for TCR Jbeta segments was used in the multiplex PCR. The CDR3 region of rearranged TCR beta genes was amplified from genomic DNA with a multiplex PCR assay. Amplified TCR beta libraries were sequenced as 87-base-pair reads on the Illumina HiSeq System. In the paper's pipeline: Across the 700 or so repertoires, a later analysis counted around 80 million unique TCR beta chains, around 11 million of which were shared by at least two donors. A nearest-neighbor algorithm error-corrected the raw reads and collapsed the reads into unique sequences, merging closely related sequences to remove PCR and sequencing errors. To assign V, D and J gene segments, CDR3 sequences were aligned to IMGT reference sequences. Each retained sequence needed at least a six-nucleotide match to both a V gene segment and a J gene segment. A rearrangement was called productive if the CDR3 had no stop codons and remained in frame with V and J, and every other rearrangement was called non-productive. CDR3 was defined according to IMGT convention as the region running from the second conserved V-encoded cysteine to the conserved J-encoded phenylalanine. In an earlier analysis of roughly 610 of the donors, sequences lacking an unambiguous match to a single V gene segment were excluded. In an earlier analysis of some 590 of the donors, a V segment was called functional when productive rearrangements were above 56.7%, and segregating when the standard deviation between donors exceeded 5%. A statistical classification framework was developed to diagnose cytomegalovirus status using the catalog of TCR beta chain sequences. V and J gene assignment, in a later analysis, came from comparing TCR nucleotide sequences with IMGT/GENE-DB human TR gene sequences. Using the TCRdist pipeline, a later analysis assigned CDR3 sequences along with most-parsimonious VDJ recombination scenarios. In a later analysis, each TCR beta chain was defined by its CDR3 amino acid sequence together with its V-gene family, and reads without a unique V-gene family were excluded. In a later analysis, 450 to 600 highly shared, low-generation-probability nucleotide sequences were removed to address suspected cross-contamination and a sequencing artifact. A later analysis calculated a clonal expansion index for each public chain from normalized within-repertoire ranks of inferred template counts. A later analysis computed generation probabilities with a VDJ recombination model fitted to out-of-frame rearrangements, and checked the results against IGoR. A later analysis scored TCR-TCR, TCR-HLA and TCR-CMV co-occurrence with hypergeometric tests, applying a repertoire-size bias correction to TCR pairs. To estimate false discovery rates, a later analysis permuted the HLA or CMV assignments 20 times. In a later analysis, co-occurring TCRs were grouped using DBSCAN, with TCRdist sequence similarity added in when clustering inside HLA-allele-positive subsets. Repertoires with fewer than 30,000 or more than 120,000 public chains, plus five repertoires with anomalous nucleotide sharing, were excluded from co-occurrence clustering. The immuneACCESS repertoire file appears here via TCRdb, limited to in-frame rearrangements. These files lack a portion of the clones; in checked studies, under half of the deficit traces to unresolved V genes, and the cause of the others is not known. The V and J calls and clone size were taken over from that table, and D and trimming were inferred from the DNA. The sample yields around 70,000 clones; 75% to 85% were counted once. The ten largest account for roughly 6.8% of the sample.

The cohort was made up of about 610 healthy bone marrow donors. At the time of sampling, all cohort members were nominally healthy, though unrecorded immune exposures were likely present. Of the 690 or so cohort members, roughly 290 had a positive CMV serostatus and about 400 had a negative one, while no CMV serostatus was recorded for the donor. A peripheral blood sample was provided by each donor, and peripheral blood mononuclear cells were used for TCR beta sequencing. Genomic DNA was extracted from the blood cell samples with the Qiagen DNeasy Blood Extraction Kit. The receptor's source is a human donor in good health. Material for sequencing was PBMCs. This sequence uses TRBV7-9 and TRBJ2-1; 10 bases in between match TRBD1. CDR3 loop: CASSPGTGAYNEQFF. The DNA sequence follows: TGTGCCAGCAGCCCGGGGACAGGGGCCTACAATGAGCAGTTCTTC.